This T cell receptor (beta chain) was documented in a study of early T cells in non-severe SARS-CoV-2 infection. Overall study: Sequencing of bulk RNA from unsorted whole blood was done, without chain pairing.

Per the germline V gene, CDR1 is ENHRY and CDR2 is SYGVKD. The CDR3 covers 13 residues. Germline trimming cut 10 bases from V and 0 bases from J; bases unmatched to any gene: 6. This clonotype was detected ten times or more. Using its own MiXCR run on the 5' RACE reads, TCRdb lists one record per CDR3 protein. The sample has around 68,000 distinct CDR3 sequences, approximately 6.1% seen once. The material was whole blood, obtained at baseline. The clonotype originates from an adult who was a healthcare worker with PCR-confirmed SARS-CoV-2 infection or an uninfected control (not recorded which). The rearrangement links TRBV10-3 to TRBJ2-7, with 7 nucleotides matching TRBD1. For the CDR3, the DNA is TGTGCCACCACAGGGGAGTACTCCTACGAGCAGTACTTC. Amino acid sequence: CATTGEYSYEQYF.